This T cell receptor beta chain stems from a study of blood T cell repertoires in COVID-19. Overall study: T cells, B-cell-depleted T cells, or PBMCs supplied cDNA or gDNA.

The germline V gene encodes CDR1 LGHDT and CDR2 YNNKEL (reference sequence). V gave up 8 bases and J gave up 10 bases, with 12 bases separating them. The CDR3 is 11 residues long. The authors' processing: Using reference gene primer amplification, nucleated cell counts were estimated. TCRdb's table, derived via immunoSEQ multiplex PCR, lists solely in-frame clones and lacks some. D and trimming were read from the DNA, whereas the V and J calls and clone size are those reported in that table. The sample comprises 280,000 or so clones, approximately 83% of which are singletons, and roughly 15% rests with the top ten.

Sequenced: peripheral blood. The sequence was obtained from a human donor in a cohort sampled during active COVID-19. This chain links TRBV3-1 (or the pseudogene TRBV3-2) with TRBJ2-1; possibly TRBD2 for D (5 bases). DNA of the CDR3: TGTGCCAGCGGATCGAGCGGAGAGCAGTTCTTC. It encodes CASGSSGEQFF.